Below, 7 T cell receptor beta chains from the same sample are listed, as sequenced in a study of beta chain features in type 1 diabetes. What these receptors recognize is not known. Expressed TCRB transcripts were sequenced because the entire RNA isolate underwent reverse transcription. Generated by immunoSEQ multiplex PCR, the TCRdb table keeps only in-frame clones and is missing some. The table shows 500,000 to 850,000 clones, with around an eighth occurring only once. Study conclusions and caveats: Shortening that was moderate but significant affected the TCRB CDR3s of Type 1 diabetes patients in all four CD4+ subsets.

Sequencing was performed on naive CD4+ T cells from blood. The source of these receptors is a man aged 18 to 35 with type 1 diabetes.

This clone was counted a few times. This CDR3 reads CSAHQGDETQYF. CDR3 nucleotides: TGCAGCGCGCACCAAGGGGATGAGACCCAGTACTTC. The chain joins TRBV29-1 to TRBJ2-5; tentative D call: TRBD1 (5 bases). Germline CDR1 and CDR2: SQVTM and ANQGSEA. The V gene lost 7 bases and the J gene lost 5 bases, with 14 bases spanning the gap. This CDR3 contains 12 residues.

This clone was picked up a small number of times. The chain carries TRBV9 and TRBJ2-6; D is perhaps TRBD1 or TRBD2 (5 bases each). Trimming pared 7 bases from V and 2 bases from J, leaving 19 bases between. The CDR3 contains 17 residues. Germline V CDR1 and CDR2: SGDLS, YYNGEE. Here the CDR3 DNA reads TGTGCCAGCGGCACCACGTGGGGGAGCGCTGGGGCCAACGTCCTGACTTTC. As protein: CASGTTWGSAGANVLTF.

In its sample, this clone was seen a few times. The chain carries TRBV7-9 and TRBJ1-1; possibly TRBD1 for D (5 bases). CDR1 and CDR2 from the germline V gene are SEHNR and FQNEAQ (reference sequence). The CDR3 spans 13 residues. Trimming removed 4 bases at V and 5 bases at J, with 11 bases between. Here the CDR3 reads CASSSLGGTEAFF. In DNA form, the CDR3 reads TGTGCCAGCAGCTCGCTGGGGGGAACTGAAGCTTTCTTT.

The chain joins TRBV5-1 to TRBJ2-7; 7 bases match TRBD1. The germline V gene encodes CDR1 SGHRS and CDR2 YFSETQ. V was pared by 3 bases and J by 6 bases, with 3 bases of the junction left unmatched. The CDR3 is made up of 12 amino acids. CDR3 nucleotides: TGCGCCAGCAGCTCACAGGGGCCCGAGCAGTACTTC. Encoded protein: CASSSQGPEQYF.

This clone was found a few times. This chain joins TRBV14 and TRBJ2-6; tentative D call: TRBD1 (6 bases). Per germline, CDR1 SGHDN and CDR2 FVKESK. V dropped 0 bases and J dropped 0 bases, with 21 bases sitting between them. The CDR3 totals 21 residues. The DNA of the CDR3 is TGTGCCAGCAGCCAAGAACTGGTCGCGGTACAGGGACCCTCTGGGGCCAACGTCCTGACTTTC. Amino acids: CASSQELVAVQGPSGANVLTF. Looking up the rest from reference TRBV14 and TRBJ2-6 gives the full variable domain: EAGVTQFPSHSVIEKGQTVTLRCDPISGHDNLYWYRRVMGKEIKFLLHFVKESKQDESGMPNNRFLAERTGGTYSTLKVQPAELEDSGVYFCASSQELVAVQGPSGANVLTFGAGSRLTVL.

This clone was seen a handful of times. The rearrangement joins TRBV6-1 to TRBJ1-1; tentative D call: TRBD1 (5 bases). The CDR3 sequence is 13 residues long. Trimming removed 6 bases from V and 1 base from J, with 9 bases in between. Germline V CDR1 and CDR2: MNHNS, SASEGT. The CDR3 loop is CASRDTQNTEAFF. Here the CDR3 DNA reads TGTGCCAGCAGGGACACCCAGAACACTGAAGCTTTCTTT.

The J gene is TRBJ1-5, the V gene TRBV30; 7 positions match TRBD1. The germline CDR1 and CDR2 sequences are GTSNPN and SVGIG (reference sequence). The CDR3 consists of 12 residues. V gave up 3 bases and J gave up 5 bases; unmatched junction bases: 1. CDR3 in DNA: TGTGCCTGGAGCGGGACAGATCAGCCCCAGCATTTT. Encoded protein: CAWSGTDQPQHF.